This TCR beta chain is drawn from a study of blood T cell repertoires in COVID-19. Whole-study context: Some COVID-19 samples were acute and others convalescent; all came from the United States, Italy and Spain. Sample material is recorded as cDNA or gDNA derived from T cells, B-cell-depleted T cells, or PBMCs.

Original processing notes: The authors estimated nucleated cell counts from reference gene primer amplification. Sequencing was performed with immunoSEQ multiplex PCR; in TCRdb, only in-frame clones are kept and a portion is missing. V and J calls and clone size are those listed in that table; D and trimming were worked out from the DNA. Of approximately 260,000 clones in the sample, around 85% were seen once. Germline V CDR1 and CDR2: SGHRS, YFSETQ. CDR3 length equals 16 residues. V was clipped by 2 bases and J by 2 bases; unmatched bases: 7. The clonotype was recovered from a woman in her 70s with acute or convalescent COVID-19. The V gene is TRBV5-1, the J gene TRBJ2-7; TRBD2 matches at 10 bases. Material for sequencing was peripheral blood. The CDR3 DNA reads TGCGCCAGCAGCTTAGCCCCTACTAGCGGGGCCTACGAGCAGTACTTC. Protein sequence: CASSLAPTSGAYEQYF.